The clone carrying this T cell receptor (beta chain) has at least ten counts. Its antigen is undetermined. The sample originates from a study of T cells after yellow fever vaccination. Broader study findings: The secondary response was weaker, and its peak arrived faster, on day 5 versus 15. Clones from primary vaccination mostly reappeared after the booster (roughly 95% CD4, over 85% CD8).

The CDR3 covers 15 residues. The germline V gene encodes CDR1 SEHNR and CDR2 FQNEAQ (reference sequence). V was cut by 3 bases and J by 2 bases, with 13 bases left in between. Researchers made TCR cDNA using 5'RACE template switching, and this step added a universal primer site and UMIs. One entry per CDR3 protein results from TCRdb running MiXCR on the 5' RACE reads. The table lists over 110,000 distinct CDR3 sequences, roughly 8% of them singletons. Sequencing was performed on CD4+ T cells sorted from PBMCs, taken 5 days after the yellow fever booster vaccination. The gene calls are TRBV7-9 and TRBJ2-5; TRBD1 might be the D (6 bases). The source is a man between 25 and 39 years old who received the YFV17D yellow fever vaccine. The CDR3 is CASSFGQLPQETQYF. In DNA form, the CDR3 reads TGTGCCAGCAGCTTTGGACAGCTGCCTCAAGAGACCCAGTACTTC. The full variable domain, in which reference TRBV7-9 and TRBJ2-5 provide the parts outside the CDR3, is DTGVSQNPRHKITKRGQNVTFRCDPISEHNRLYWYRQTLGQGPEFLTYFQNEAQLEKSRLLSDRFSAERPKGSFSTLEIQRTEQGDSAMYLCASSFGQLPQETQYFGPGTRLLVL.